A selection of T cell receptor beta chains follows, all from one sample in a study of blood T cell repertoires in COVID-19. Profiling relied on immunoSEQ multiplex PCR, and the TCRdb table lists in-frame clones only, not all of them. The repertoire holds around 300,000 clones, with 80% to 90% as singletons. The sequenced sample was peripheral blood. The origin of the receptors is a woman in her 70s with COVID-19, enrolled during active disease. Both conserved end residues are part of each CDR3. The D gene is left open where the match is weak. Only part of the rows carry a size: once, few, many, or a class if the clone is expanded.

DNA: TGCGCCAGCAGTGACCTAGCGGGCCCAGAGACCCAGTACTTC; CDR3: CASSDLAGPETQYF; V: TRBV10-2; J: TRBJ2-5; size: NA; D: TRBD2
DNA: TGTGCCAGCTCGCCGGGACAGGGACATGCTTTCTTT; CDR3: CASSPGQGHAFF; V: TRBV27; J: TRBJ1-1; size: NA; D: TRBD1
DNA: TGTGCCAGTAGTACCCTACACACAGGGGGCTACTATGGCTACACCTTC; CDR3: CASSTLHTGGYYGYTF; V: TRBV19; J: TRBJ1-2; size: NA; D: TRBD1
DNA: TGTGCCAGCAGTTACTCAAAGCGGGGGAACACCGGGGAGCTGTTTTTT; CDR3: CASSYSKRGNTGELFF; V: TRBV6-5; J: TRBJ2-2; size: few; D: TRBD2
DNA: TGTAAAGAGACAGATAAAAGGGGCACTGAAGCTTTCTTT; CDR3: CKETDKRGTEAFF; V: TRBV21-1; J: TRBJ1-1; size: few; D: NA
DNA: TGTGCCACCAGTGATCCTGACAGGGGCGTTTGGACCCAGTACTTC; CDR3: CATSDPDRGVWTQYF; V: TRBV24-1; J: TRBJ2-5; size: NA; D: TRBD1
DNA: TGTGCCAGCAGCCTAAATCAAGGGGAGCTGTTTTTT; CDR3: CASSLNQGELFF; V: TRBV7-3; J: TRBJ2-2; size: NA; D: NA
DNA: TGTGCCAGCAGACCTACGCTAGGCTATGGCTACACCTTC; CDR3: CASRPTLGYGYTF; V: TRBV6-5; J: TRBJ1-2; size: NA; D: NA
DNA: TGTGCCACCAGTGAGAGTAACAATCAGCCCCAGCATTTT; CDR3: CATSESNNQPQHF; V: TRBV24-1; J: TRBJ1-5; size: NA; D: NA
DNA: TGTGCCAGTAGGACAGGGAACGGTTTTGGTTCACCCCTCCACTTT; CDR3: CASRTGNGFGSPLHF; V: TRBV19; J: TRBJ1-6; size: NA; D: TRBD1
DNA: TGTGCCTGGACTCGGACCGGCGGGACTGAAGCTTTCTTT; CDR3: CAWTRTGGTEAFF; V: TRBV30; J: TRBJ1-1; size: NA; D: NA
DNA: TGCGCCAGCAGTCTGGACTTCTATAGCAATCAGCCCCAGCATTTT; CDR3: CASSLDFYSNQPQHF; V: TRBV10-2; J: TRBJ1-5; size: NA; D: NA
DNA: TGTGCCAGCAGTTACAGGGGGCAGAACACTGAAGCTTTCTTT; CDR3: CASSYRGQNTEAFF; V: TRBV2; J: TRBJ1-1; size: NA; D: TRBD1
DNA: TGTGCCAGCAGCCCGGGACAAACCTACGAGCAGTACTTC; CDR3: CASSPGQTYEQYF; V: TRBV11-2; J: TRBJ2-7; size: NA; D: NA
DNA: TGTGCCAGCAGCCAAGTGACAGGATTCCAAGAGACCCAGTACTTC; CDR3: CASSQVTGFQETQYF; V: TRBV3-1/TRBV3-2; J: TRBJ2-5; size: NA; D: NA
DNA: TGTGCCTGGAGTGCCCGGGGCACAGATACGCAGTATTTT; CDR3: CAWSARGTDTQYF; V: TRBV30; J: TRBJ2-3; size: once; D: NA
DNA: TGTGCCAGCAGCTTCACTAGCGGGGGCCCGGAGACCCAGTACTTC; CDR3: CASSFTSGGPETQYF; V: TRBV5-6; J: TRBJ2-5; size: NA; D: TRBD2
DNA: TGTGCCAGCAGTCGACTAGCGACTAGCACAGATACGCAGTATTTT; CDR3: CASSRLATSTDTQYF; V: TRBV6-4; J: TRBJ2-3; size: NA; D: TRBD2
DNA: TGCGCCAGCAGCTTGACTGTGACAGGGGGCGATCAGCCCCAGCATTTT; CDR3: CASSLTVTGGDQPQHF; V: TRBV5-1; J: TRBJ1-5; size: NA; D: TRBD1
DNA: TGTGCCAGCAGATCAGCGGGGCCCTACAATGAGCAGTTCTTC; CDR3: CASRSAGPYNEQFF; V: TRBV14; J: TRBJ2-1; size: NA; D: TRBD2
DNA: TGTGCCAGCACTCGCGGGGGCTTAGAGACCCAGTACTTC; CDR3: CASTRGGLETQYF; V: TRBV18; J: TRBJ2-5; size: NA; D: NA
DNA: TGTGCCAGCAGTTGGGCGGGCAGTTTGAACACTGAAGCTTTCTTT; CDR3: CASSWAGSLNTEAFF; V: TRBV21-1; J: TRBJ1-1; size: few; D: NA
DNA: TGTGCCAGCAGTTTATTGTTTAGCGGGGGCTACGAGCAGTACTTC; CDR3: CASSLLFSGGYEQYF; V: TRBV28; J: TRBJ2-7; size: NA; D: TRBD2
DNA: TGTGCCAGCAGCTTTCGTGGGGCCGAGCCCCAGCATTTT; CDR3: CASSFRGAEPQHF; V: TRBV5-8; J: TRBJ1-5; size: NA; D: NA
DNA: TGCAGCGTTGAAGTCCGGACAGTCACAGATACGCAGTATTTT; CDR3: CSVEVRTVTDTQYF; V: TRBV29-1; J: TRBJ2-3; size: NA; D: NA
DNA: TGTGCCAGCAGCGCACCCCTATTAAGAGATGGCTACACCTTC; CDR3: CASSAPLLRDGYTF; V: TRBV9; J: TRBJ1-2; size: NA; D: NA
DNA: TGCGCCAGCAGCTTGACACAGTCTAGCACAGATACGCAGTATTTT; CDR3: CASSLTQSSTDTQYF; V: TRBV5-1; J: TRBJ2-3; size: NA; D: NA
DNA: TGTGCCAGTAGTATAGGCGTGAACACTGAAGCTTTCTTT; CDR3: CASSIGVNTEAFF; V: TRBV19; J: TRBJ1-1; size: NA; D: NA
DNA: TGTGCCAGCAGCCAAGACAGGGTTGGGCAGTTCTTC; CDR3: CASSQDRVGQFF; V: TRBV3-1/TRBV3-2; J: TRBJ2-1; size: NA; D: NA
DNA: TGTGCTAGTGGTTTGGTAAGTTTTCCGGACTCTCACGAGCAGTACTTC; CDR3: CASGLVSFPDSHEQYF; V: TRBV12-5; J: TRBJ2-7; size: NA; D: NA
DNA: TGTGCCAGTAGTCCTATCTTTAGCACAGATACGCAGTATTTT; CDR3: CASSPIFSTDTQYF; V: TRBV19; J: TRBJ2-3; size: NA; D: NA
DNA: TGCAGCGTTGAACGGGGGGGAGCAGATACGCAGTATTTT; CDR3: CSVERGGADTQYF; V: TRBV29-1; J: TRBJ2-3; size: NA; D: TRBD2
DNA: TGTGCCAGCAGCCGGACAGCAGAAGCTTTCTTT; CDR3: CASSRTAEAFF; V: TRBV28; J: TRBJ1-1; size: NA; D: NA
DNA: TGCGCCAGCAGCTTGGGACTTGACACCGGGGAGCTGTTTTTT; CDR3: CASSLGLDTGELFF; V: TRBV5-1; J: TRBJ2-2; size: NA; D: NA
DNA: TGTGCCAGCAGCGTGACTAGCGGAGAGACCCAGTACTTC; CDR3: CASSVTSGETQYF; V: TRBV5-4; J: TRBJ2-5; size: NA; D: TRBD2
DNA: TGTGCCAGTAGTATGTTGCGAAACTCCTACAATGAGCAGTTCTTC; CDR3: CASSMLRNSYNEQFF; V: TRBV19; J: TRBJ2-1; size: NA; D: NA
DNA: TGCGCCAGCAGCCAACAGGCCCTCAGGGCAACTAATGAAAAACTGTTTTTT; CDR3: CASSQQALRATNEKLFF; V: TRBV4-1; J: TRBJ1-4; size: few; D: NA
DNA: TGTGCCACCAGTGGGCGACTAGCGGGGGGCAACGATGAGCAGTTCTTC; CDR3: CATSGRLAGGNDEQFF; V: TRBV24-1; J: TRBJ2-1; size: NA; D: TRBD2
DNA: TGTGCCAGTAGTCCCCGGGGAGGGGGTGAGCAGTACTTC; CDR3: CASSPRGGGEQYF; V: TRBV19; J: TRBJ2-7; size: NA; D: NA
DNA: TGCGCCAGCAGGCGGACAGGCCCCCCCTTGAACACTGAAGCTTTCTTT; CDR3: CASRRTGPPLNTEAFF; V: TRBV5-1; J: TRBJ1-1; size: NA; D: TRBD1
DNA: TGCGCCAGCAGCTTTCGACAGGGGGTCTATGGCTACACCTTC; CDR3: CASSFRQGVYGYTF; V: TRBV5-1; J: TRBJ1-2; size: NA; D: TRBD1
DNA: TGTGCCACCAGCAGAGGATCGGGACTTAAAGAGACCCAGTACTTC; CDR3: CATSRGSGLKETQYF; V: TRBV15; J: TRBJ2-5; size: NA; D: NA
DNA: TGTGCCAGCAGTTTTGGGCAGTCCCACGAGCAGTACTTC; CDR3: CASSFGQSHEQYF; V: TRBV12-3/TRBV12-4; J: TRBJ2-7; size: once; D: NA
DNA: TGTGCCAGCACCCACCGGACCGGGGAGCTGTTTTTT; CDR3: CASTHRTGELFF; V: TRBV6-5; J: TRBJ2-2; size: NA; D: NA
DNA: TGCGCCAGCAGCTTGGCTGGGACAGGGGGCGGCTATGGCTACACCTTC; CDR3: CASSLAGTGGGYGYTF; V: TRBV5-1; J: TRBJ1-2; size: NA; D: TRBD1